The next 14 T cell receptor beta chains were all read from a single sample in a study of naive and memory T cell subsets. The library had UMIs added by 3' ligation of an oligonucleotide to TCR cDNA. Amplification of ligated cDNA took four PCR rounds with SP2 and nested alpha and beta constant primers. A single record per CDR3 protein comes from TCRdb applying MiXCR to the 5' RACE reads. The data show about 48,000 distinct CDR3 sequences, about 4.4% seen once. The receptors come from a female donor in good health.

This chain links TRBV27 with TRBJ2-4, with D possibly being TRBD1 (5 bases). Germline assignment: CDR1 MNHEY and CDR2 SMNVEV (reference sequence). Trimming left V 5 bases short and J 0 bases short, with 8 bases between. This CDR3 is 14 amino acids long. The CDR3 DNA sequence: TGTGCCAGCAGTGTTCAGGGAGCCAAAAACATTCAGTACTTC. The encoded protein is CASSVQGAKNIQYF.

This clonotype showed up many times. This chain uses TRBV19 with TRBJ1-5; D call uncertain. CDR1 LNHDA and CDR2 SQIVND come from the germline V gene (reference sequence). This CDR3 comprises 14 residues. Trimming cost V 7 bases and J 4 bases, with 14 bases left between them. The CDR3 here is CASMERPNNQPQHF. The CDR3 DNA reads as TGTGCCAGTATGGAACGACCGAATAATCAGCCCCAGCATTTT.

This clonotype was seen many times. The V and J genes are TRBV7-9 and TRBJ2-7, with D hard to call. V dropped 1 base and J dropped 6 bases, with 4 bases sitting between them. The CDR3 covers 11 residues. Germline-derived CDR1 and CDR2 are SEHNR and FQNEAQ (reference sequence). The CDR3 protein is CASSLGPEQYF. Here the CDR3 DNA reads TGTGCCAGCAGCTTAGGCCCCGAGCAGTACTTC.

In its sample, this clonotype was seen many times. CDR3 residues: CASSPGDVINQPQHF. CDR3 coding DNA: TGTGCCAGCAGCCCCGGGGACGTAATCAATCAGCCCCAGCATTTT. This rearrangement joins TRBV9 to TRBJ1-5; possible D gene TRBD1, 5 bases. Trimming shortened V by 4 bases and J by 3 bases, and 14 bases separated the two germline ends. The CDR3 runs 15 residues. The germline V gene has CDR1 SGDLS and CDR2 YYNGEE.

This clonotype was seen at least ten times. The genes are TRBV12-3 or TRBV12-4 and TRBJ2-2; no reliable D call. V was trimmed by 4 bases and J by 7 bases, leaving 10 bases between them. There are 13 residues in the CDR3. CDR3 sequence: CASSSTSNGELFF. CDR3 DNA sequence: TGTGCCAGCAGTTCCACCTCCAACGGGGAGCTGTTTTTT.

This clonotype was seen repeatedly, ten times or more. V usage is TRBV18 and J usage is TRBJ2-5; TRBD1 matches at 9 bases. The CDR3 has 14 residues. The germline CDR1 and CDR2 sequences are KGHSH and LQKENI. The V gene end was trimmed by 6 bases and the J gene end by 5 bases; junction bases not matched to a gene: 7. The CDR3 nucleotides read TGTGCCAGCTCTACCGGGACAGGGTCGGAGACCCAGTACTTC. This sequence encodes CASSTGTGSETQYF.

This clonotype came up many times. The rearrangement joins TRBV5-6 to TRBJ2-5; 8 bases fit TRBD1. The trim removed 2 bases at V and 4 bases at J, leaving 7 bases unmatched. This CDR3 spans 15 amino acids. Per germline, CDR1 SGHDT and CDR2 YYEEEE. The CDR3 DNA sequence: TGTGCCAGCAGCTTAGCTGGGACAGGCGGAGAGACCCAGTACTTC. It encodes CASSLAGTGGETQYF.

There are many counts of this clonotype. CDR3 protein: CASEEMTGTNEQFF. Written as DNA, the CDR3 is TGTGCCAGCGAGGAAATGACAGGGACCAATGAGCAGTTCTTC. The chain couples TRBV12-3 or TRBV12-4 to TRBJ2-1, with TRBD1 matching 7 bases. The CDR3 covers 14 residues. V lost 8 bases, J lost 6 bases, and 10 bases stayed unmatched.

This chain connects TRBV7-9 to TRBJ1-4; the D gene is possibly TRBD1 (5 bases). The CDR3 length is 15 residues. Trimming took off 5 bases at V and 3 bases at J, with 13 bases between the two ends. Germline V gene data show CDR1 as SEHNR and CDR2 as FQNEAQ (reference sequence). The CDR3 DNA sequence: TGTGCCAGCAGCCCAGCAGGAGGGGCTAATGAAAAACTGTTTTTT. Its translation: CASSPAGGANEKLFF.

The sample holds many counts of this clonotype. The gene calls are TRBV29-1 and TRBJ2-7, with TRBD2 matching 10 bases. CDR1 is SQVTM, CDR2 ANQGSEA, per germline. This CDR3 has 15 amino acids. V gave up 4 bases and J gave up 6 bases; unmatched junction bases: 12. The CDR3 bases are TGCAGCGTTGCCCTAGCGGGAGCCGTTACTGCCGAGCAGTACTTC. Amino acid sequence: CSVALAGAVTAEQYF.

Many counts were recorded for this clonotype. This chain links TRBV21-1 with TRBJ2-1; whether TRBD2, the table's D call, matches the DNA was not checked. TRBV21-1 is a known pseudogene. CDR3 size: 17 residues. The CDR3 here is CASSKGLAGDCYNEQFF. The DNA of the CDR3 is TGTGCCAGCAGCAAAGGGTTAGCGGGAGATTGTTACAATGAGCAGTTCTTC.

Many counts were recorded for this clonotype. The chain combines TRBV6-2 or TRBV6-3 with TRBJ1-5; 8 nucleotides align to TRBD1. Germline loops: CDR1 MNHEY, CDR2 SVGEGT. This CDR3 has 13 amino acids. The V segment lost 7 bases and the J segment 9 bases; nucleotides outside the gene matches: 8. CDR3 DNA sequence: TGTGCCAGCAAAGGACAGGGATTTTTGCCCCAGCATTTT. Residues: CASKGQGFLPQHF.

This clonotype appeared many times. The genes are TRBV27 and TRBJ2-3; D is uncertain. V was trimmed by 6 bases and J by 0 bases, leaving 13 bases between them. Per germline, CDR1 MNHEY and CDR2 SMNVEV (reference sequence). CDR3 length: 15 amino acids. The DNA for the CDR3 is TGTGCCAGCAGCCTGGACGGAGCTAGCACAGATACGCAGTATTTT. Protein sequence: CASSLDGASTDTQYF.

This clonotype was observed many times. The V gene is TRBV12-3 or TRBV12-4, the J gene TRBJ1-1; D gene uncertain. Between the trimmed V and J ends, which lost 7 bases and 0 bases, there was a span of 15 bases. This CDR3 comprises 15 residues. As DNA, the CDR3 is TGTGCCAGCACCCCAACAGCTTTCATGAACACTGAAGCTTTCTTT. This gives the protein CASTPTAFMNTEAFF.